Presented here are 4 T cell receptor beta chains from one specimen sequenced in a study of radiotherapy plus CTLA-4 blockade in lung cancer. Profiling relied on immunoSEQ multiplex PCR, and the TCRdb table lists in-frame clones only, not all of them. Here the sample spans tens of thousands of clones, around 77% being singletons. Source: peripheral blood, taken from a patient treated with radiotherapy plus ipilimumab. The receptors originated from a human donor with non-small cell lung cancer whose response to radiotherapy plus ipilimumab could not be evaluated.

This clone was seen once. This chain connects TRBV6-5 to TRBJ1-5; perhaps TRBD1 as D (5 bases). This CDR3 spans 13 amino acids. Looked up from germline, CDR1 is MNHEY and CDR2 is SVGAGI. V lost 5 bases and J 5 bases, leaving 10 bases between the germline ends. The CDR3 DNA reads TGTGCCAGCAGTCAGGGTAGGGATCAGCCCCAGCATTTT. It codes for CASSQGRDQPQHF.

The genes are TRBV2 and TRBJ2-1; 7 bases map to TRBD1. Looked up from germline, CDR1 is SNHLY and CDR2 is FYNNEI. CDR3 length equals 15 residues. The trim removed 4 bases at V and 4 bases at J, leaving 7 bases unmatched. The CDR3 sequence is CASSGEAGGYNEQFF. CDR3 sequence (DNA): TGTGCCAGCAGTGGAGAGGCAGGGGGTTACAATGAGCAGTTCTTC.

This clone was observed a handful of times. This chain connects TRBV29-1 to TRBJ2-7; TRBD1 is a possible D gene (5 bases). The CDR3 is 14 amino acids. Germline assignment: CDR1 SQVTM and CDR2 ANQGSEA. The ends were cut back, 0 bases at V and 5 bases at J, with 14 bases in the middle. CDR3 DNA: TGCAGCGTTGAAGACGGATGGGGCCGAGACGAGCAGTACTTC. Its protein product is CSVEDGWGRDEQYF.

This chain links TRBV29-1 with TRBJ1-2; D gene uncertain. The CDR3 contains 13 residues. Between the trimmed V and J ends, which lost 7 bases and 8 bases, there was a span of 20 bases. Germline loops: CDR1 SQVTM, CDR2 ANQGSEA. DNA for the CDR3: TGCAGCGCAAACCTAGGAGAGGTGTTAGGCTACACCTTC. This gives the protein CSANLGEVLGYTF.